These 28 T cell receptor beta chains were sequenced from one sample in a study of blood T cells in healthy people across ages. Primers used in a second PCR of roughly 7 to 11 cycles were a sample-barcoded 5' primer and a J-beta primer mix. One entry per CDR3 protein results from TCRdb running MiXCR on the 5' RACE reads. Among about 780,000 distinct CDR3 sequences, 35% to 60% were seen once, and the ten largest hold roughly 20%. Sequenced input: blood. These receptors were obtained from a man older than 75 in good health.

The chain uses TRBV2 and TRBJ2-5; D unresolved. Germline CDR1 is SNHLY and CDR2 is FYNNEI. CDR3 length equals 19 residues. The germline V and J ends were trimmed by 4 bases and 0 bases, with 24 bases remaining between them. This chain's CDR3 is CASSAPPRFTTGHQETQYF. The CDR3 DNA is TGTGCCAGCAGTGCTCCCCCGCGCTTTACGACTGGACACCAAGAGACCCAGTACTTC.

A remark on this clonotype: This may be a read error: a much more frequent sequence differs by one nucleotide. The chain combines TRBV20-1 with TRBJ2-3, with 9 positions matching TRBD2. Germline CDR1 is DFQATT and CDR2 is SNEGSKA (reference sequence). V shed 4 bases, J shed 4 bases, and the junction held 9 bases outside the gene matches. This CDR3 contains 15 residues. CDR3 bases: TGCAGTGCTAAAGGCCCAGCGGGAGGAGCAGATACGCAGTATTTT. As protein: CSAKGPAGGADTQYF.

The rearrangement joins TRBV7-9 to TRBJ2-3, with TRBD2 matching 13 bases. Looked up from germline, CDR1 is SEHNR and CDR2 is FQNEAQ (reference sequence). J was trimmed by 4 bases and V by 5 bases; bases with no gene match: 9. The CDR3 runs 17 residues. The CDR3 coding sequence is TGTGCCAGCAGCCGCCGGACTAGCGGGAGTTCGGCAGATACGCAGTATTTT. Translated: CASSRRTSGSSADTQYF.

The table lists this clonotype with many counts. The V call is TRBV11-3, the J call TRBJ2-3; D remains ambiguous. Germline CDR1 reads SGHNT; CDR2 reads YENEEA. The CDR3 contains 17 residues. V was clipped by 0 bases and J by 2 bases, with 15 bases between them. DNA of the CDR3: TGTGCCAGCAGCTTAGATCAGGCCCGGTGGGTCACAGATACGCAGTATTTT. Translated: CASSLDQARWVTDTQYF.

There are a few counts of this clonotype. J is TRBJ2-5 and V is TRBV29-1; tentative D call: TRBD1 (5 bases). Germline values: CDR1 SQVTM, CDR2 ANQGSEA. V dropped 8 bases and J dropped 2 bases, with 9 bases sitting between them. The CDR3 covers 11 residues. CDR3 region: CSTRVQETQYF. The DNA of the CDR3 is TGCAGCACCAGGGTTCAAGAGACCCAGTACTTC.

This chain uses TRBV12-3 or TRBV12-4 with TRBJ2-3; weak D call: TRBD2 (5 bases). The germline V and J ends were trimmed by 8 bases and 6 bases, with 18 bases remaining between them. The CDR3 runs to 14 residues. This CDR3 reads CASGPRGSVDTQYF. CDR3 in DNA: TGTGCCAGCGGGCCTAGAGGGAGCGTGGATACGCAGTATTTT.

With respect to this clonotype: Because it lacks the conserved phenylalanine or tryptophan at the end, this CDR3 is likely a read error. The chain carries TRBV20-1 and TRBJ2-7, with D perhaps matching TRBD1 (5 bases). The J call may be incorrect, as the DNA end agrees better with TRBJ2-5. Germline values: CDR1 DFQATT, CDR2 SNEGSKA (reference sequence). The CDR3 totals 13 residues. The CDR3 nucleotides read TGCAGTGCTAGAAGTCAGGGCTGGGAGACCCAGTACTTG. Protein sequence: CSARSQGWETQYL.

The V gene is TRBV6-2 or TRBV6-3, the J gene TRBJ1-5; no clear D. The CDR3 length is 13 residues. Between the trimmed V and J ends, which lost 4 bases and 7 bases, there was a span of 11 bases. Germline CDR1 MNHEY, CDR2 SVGEGT. The CDR3 DNA sequence: TGTGCCAGCAGTTCCCGACCCATGCAGCCCCAGCATTTT. Protein product: CASSSRPMQPQHF.

This clonotype is a singleton in its sample. V gene TRBV20-1 combines with J gene TRBJ1-2; maybe TRBD1 (5 bases). Germline V gives CDR1 DFQATT, CDR2 SNEGSKA (reference sequence). Trimming took off 5 bases at V and 4 bases at J, with 11 bases between the two ends. The CDR3 is made up of 12 amino acids. CDR3 protein: CSADDSPYGYTF. CDR3 sequence (DNA): TGCAGTGCTGACGACAGCCCCTATGGCTACACCTTC.

The gene calls are TRBV20-1 and TRBJ2-3; 14 bases are shared with TRBD2. This CDR3 region has 17 residues. CDR1 and CDR2 from the germline V gene are DFQATT and SNEGSKA (reference sequence). Germline trimming cut 3 bases from V and 0 bases from J; bases unmatched to any gene: 5. The CDR3 DNA follows: TGCAGTGCTAGGGTGGGACTAGCGGGGGCTAGCACAGATACGCAGTATTTT. It codes for CSARVGLAGASTDTQYF.

This chain connects TRBV7-6 to TRBJ2-6; a possible D gene is TRBD1 (6 bases). The CDR3 has 17 residues. V lost 5 bases and J 0 bases, leaving 14 bases between the germline ends. Germline CDR1 SGHVS, CDR2 FNYEAQ. The CDR3 protein is CASSPGQFHSGANVLTF. Here the CDR3 DNA reads TGTGCCAGCAGCCCCGGACAGTTTCACTCTGGGGCCAACGTCCTGACTTTC.

The V call is TRBV5-6, the J call TRBJ1-2; no firm D call. V gave up 4 bases and J gave up 2 bases, with 12 bases separating them. This CDR3 is 14 amino acids long. The germline gives CDR1 SGHDT, CDR2 YYEEEE. The CDR3, as DNA: TGTGCCAGCAGCCAGGACCTTTTCAACTATGGCTACACCTTC. It yields the protein CASSQDLFNYGYTF.

The V call is TRBV11-3, the J call TRBJ2-1; D is unresolved. The CDR3 length is 16 residues. Trimming took 1 base from V and 2 from J, leaving 12 bases between them. Germline loops: CDR1 SGHNT, CDR2 YENEEA. CDR3 sequence: CASSLGPGGPYNEQFF. In DNA, the CDR3 is TGTGCCAGCAGCTTAGGCCCCGGCGGACCCTACAATGAGCAGTTCTTC. Complete variable domain (other parts from reference TRBV11-3 and TRBJ2-1): EAGVVQSPRYKIIEKKQPVAFWCNPISGHNTLYWYLQNLGQGPELLIRYENEEAVDDSQLPKDRFSAERLKGVDSTLKIQPAELGDSAVYLCASSLGPGGPYNEQFFGPGTRLTVL.

J is TRBJ2-1 and V is TRBV20-1; 10 bases fit TRBD2. The CDR3 has 15 amino acids. Germline CDR1 is DFQATT and CDR2 is SNEGSKA (reference sequence). The V and J ends lost 6 bases and 7 bases, in that order; junction bases with no gene match: 12. CDR3 sequence: CSASRAGGSLNEQFF. CDR3 coding DNA: TGCAGTGCCTCACGAGCGGGGGGGTCTTTGAATGAGCAGTTCTTC.

The V gene is TRBV20-1, the J gene TRBJ2-5; D uncertain. V lost 5 bases and J lost 6, with 10 bases in between. The length of the CDR3 is 11 residues. CDR1 and CDR2 from the germline V gene are DFQATT and SNEGSKA (reference sequence). CDR3 DNA sequence: TGCAGTGCTGCCCTAAAGCAGACCCAGTACTTC. The encoded protein is CSAALKQTQYF.

CDR3 region: CASSSRTRSYEQYF. In DNA form, the CDR3 reads TGTGCCAGCAGCTCCCGGACCAGGAGCTACGAGCAGTACTTC. The chain links TRBV7-2 to TRBJ2-7; the D is unclear. V lost 4 bases and J 3 bases, leaving 13 bases between the germline ends. Germline-derived CDR1 and CDR2 are SGHTA and FQGNSA. This CDR3 has 14 residues.

This clonotype has more than one count but fewer than ten. The genes are TRBV3-1 and TRBJ1-6; D is uncertain. The CDR3 loop spans 14 amino acids. With 3 bases removed from V and 8 bases from J, the gap between germline ends came to 11 bases. Germline CDR1 and CDR2: LGHDT and YNNKEL (reference sequence). This chain's CDR3 is CASSHGDGDSPLHF. The CDR3 DNA reads as TGTGCCAGCAGCCATGGGGATGGGGATTCACCCCTCCACTTT. Based on the CDR3 plus reference TRBV3-1 and TRBJ1-6, the full variable domain is DTAVSQTPKYLVTQMGNDKSIKCEQNLGHDTMYWYKQDSKKFLKIMFSYNNKELIINETVPNRFSPKSPDKAHLNLHINSLELGDSAVYFCASSHGDGDSPLHFGNGTRLTVT.

The chain recombines TRBV29-1 with TRBJ2-6; maybe TRBD1 (6 bases). V was shortened by 6 bases and J by 0 bases, with 15 bases between the two germline ends. CDR3 length equals 16 residues. Germline V gene sequence: CDR1 SQVTM, CDR2 ANQGSEA. CDR3 residues: CSVRTGTSSGANVLTF. CDR3 DNA sequence: TGCAGCGTCCGGACGGGGACAAGCTCTGGGGCCAACGTCCTGACTTTC.

This clonotype was picked up many times. The chain joins TRBV20-1 to TRBJ2-4, with 7 bases matching TRBD2. The CDR3 length is 13 residues. The germline V gene encodes CDR1 DFQATT and CDR2 SNEGSKA (reference sequence). The V segment lost 2 bases and the J segment 7 bases; nucleotides outside the gene matches: 5. CDR3 DNA: TGCAGTGCTAGACGCGGGAGTCCGAACATTCAGTACTTC. Protein product: CSARRGSPNIQYF.

The V call is TRBV4-2, the J call TRBJ1-5; 10 nucleotides agree with TRBD1. The CDR3 runs 16 residues. Germline assignment: CDR1 LGHNA and CDR2 YNFKEQ. Trimming at V came to 0 bases and at J to 2 bases, leaving 1 base not matched to a gene. This CDR3 reads CASSQDGTGGNQPQHF. CDR3 nucleotides: TGTGCCAGCAGCCAAGATGGGACAGGGGGCAATCAGCCCCAGCATTTT.

This chain joins TRBV10-3 and TRBJ2-5; 10 bases agree with TRBD1. With V trimmed by 6 bases and J by 0 bases, 4 bases remained unmatched. Germline values: CDR1 ENHRY, CDR2 SYGVKD. The CDR3 length is 15 residues. Written as DNA, the CDR3 is TGTGCCATCAGCAGACAGGGGGCCTACCAAGAGACCCAGTACTTC. It is translated as CAISRQGAYQETQYF.

The rearrangement uses TRBV5-1 and TRBJ2-1; 11 nucleotides agree with TRBD2. J was trimmed by 10 bases and V by 3 bases; bases with no gene match: 3. CDR1 and CDR2 (germline): SGHRS, YFSETQ. The CDR3 is made up of 13 amino acids. CDR3 region: CASSWGLAEEQFF. The CDR3 DNA follows: TGCGCCAGCAGCTGGGGACTAGCGGAGGAGCAGTTCTTC.

The V gene is TRBV28, the J gene TRBJ1-5; a possible D gene is TRBD1 (6 bases). The germline gives CDR1 MDHEN, CDR2 SYDVKM. The V end lost 1 base, the J end lost 4 bases, and 14 bases lay between the germline ends. The CDR3 is 16 residues long. CDR3 nucleotide sequence: TGTGCCAGCAGTTTATTTACAGGGATATCAAATCAGCCCCAGCATTTT. Its translation: CASSLFTGISNQPQHF. Together with reference TRBV28 and TRBJ1-5, the CDR3 gives the full variable domain: DVKVTQSSRYLVKRTGEKVFLECVQDMDHENMFWYRQDPGLGLRLIYFSYDVKMKEKGDIPEGYSVSREKKERFSLILESASTNQTSMYLCASSLFTGISNQPQHFGDGTRLSIL.

This clonotype was observed a single time. The V and J genes are TRBV6-5 and TRBJ2-7; D may be TRBD2 (6 bases). Between the trimmed V and J ends, which lost 2 bases and 5 bases, there was a span of 13 bases. The CDR3 length is 14 residues. Germline V gene sequence: CDR1 MNHEY, CDR2 SVGAGI. CDR3 in amino acids: CASSYGGSDDEQYF. CDR3 coding DNA: TGTGCCAGCAGTTACGGGGGGTCGGACGACGAGCAGTACTTC.

This clonotype was detected only a few times. The rearrangement joins TRBV20-1 to TRBJ2-4; 15 bases align to TRBD2. The better agreement between TRBJ2-7 and the DNA end casts doubt on the J call. Germline-derived CDR1 and CDR2 are DFQATT and SNEGSKA (reference sequence). The CDR3 is made up of 13 amino acids. The CDR3 DNA follows: TGCAGCTGGACTAGCGGGAGGGGTGGCGAGCAGTACTTC. Translation gives CSWTSGRGGEQYF.

This clonotype appeared a few times. The chain combines TRBV7-2 with TRBJ2-3; D gene ambiguous. This CDR3 is built from 13 residues. In germline, CDR1 is SGHTA, CDR2 FQGNSA. V lost 5 bases, J lost 6 bases, and 12 bases lay in between. CDR3 amino acids: CASSPPNADTQYF. In DNA form, the CDR3 reads TGTGCCAGCAGCCCCCCGAACGCCGATACGCAGTATTTT.

This chain joins TRBV15 and TRBJ2-1; D possibly corresponds to TRBD2 (5 bases). V lost 11 bases and J lost 4, with 12 bases in between. There are 12 residues in the CDR3. The germline gives CDR1 LNHNV, CDR2 YYDKDF (reference sequence). This CDR3 is CAGSSGYNEQFF. DNA for the CDR3: TGTGCCGGGAGCTCCGGTTACAATGAGCAGTTCTTC.

The chain uses TRBV20-1 and TRBJ1-5; no clear D gene. Germline V CDR1 and CDR2: DFQATT, SNEGSKA (reference sequence). Between the trimmed V and J ends, which lost 6 bases and 2 bases, there was a span of 17 bases. The CDR3 consists of 15 residues. Written as DNA, the CDR3 is TGCAGTGCCCCAGGTTTGGTTAGCGGCAATCAGCCCCAGCATTTT. Translated, it gives CSAPGLVSGNQPQHF.